Listed below are T cell receptor beta chains from one sample, sequenced in a study of blood T cell repertoires in COVID-19. Some clones are missing from TCRdb's copy, which holds only in-frame ones; the method was immunoSEQ multiplex PCR. Of about 170,000 clones in the sample, 70% to 90% were seen once. The source material was peripheral blood. The receptors were sampled from a man of 80 years or more with COVID-19, enrolled during active disease. CDR3s include the opening cysteine and the closing phenylalanine or tryptophan. A D gene is named only where the DNA matches it firmly. The listing skips clone size in some rows; elsewhere it reads once, few, many or a size class.

V	size	J	D	CDR3	DNA
TRBV7-2	-	TRBJ1-1	-	CASSHGGRGVTEAFF	TGTGCCAGCAGCCACGGGGGACGGGGAGTCACTGAAGCTTTCTTT
TRBV2	-	TRBJ2-7	TRBD2	CASSTRGGSSYEQYF	TGTGCCAGCAGCACACGGGGGGGGAGCTCCTACGAGCAGTACTTC
TRBV7-9	-	TRBJ2-4	-	CASSLGGNRRQNIQYF	TGTGCCAGCAGCTTAGGCGGGAACAGGCGACAAAACATTCAGTACTTC
TRBV24-1	-	TRBJ2-5	TRBD1	CATSPGQGVQETQYF	TGTGCCACCAGCCCAGGACAGGGGGTCCAAGAGACCCAGTACTTC
TRBV10-3	once	TRBJ2-5	TRBD1	CAISDGTGARAETQYF	TGTGCCATCAGTGACGGGACAGGGGCCAGGGCAGAGACCCAGTACTTC
TRBV7-2	-	TRBJ1-5	TRBD1	CASSSIRGRNQPQHF	TGTGCCAGCAGCTCGATCAGGGGGCGCAATCAGCCCCAGCATTTT
TRBV7-2	-	TRBJ2-4	TRBD2	CASSLRGGVYNIQYF	TGTGCCAGCAGCTTACGCGGGGGGGTCTACAACATTCAGTACTTC
TRBV20-1	-	TRBJ2-7	-	CSAWTLDEQYF	TGCAGTGCCTGGACTCTTGACGAGCAGTACTTC
TRBV7-2	once	TRBJ1-1	-	CASSLAGLTNTEAFF	TGTGCCAGCAGCTTAGCGGGACTGACGAACACTGAAGCTTTCTTT
TRBV5-4	-	TRBJ1-4	TRBD1	CASSRSGTANEKLFF	TGTGCCAGCAGCCGTTCCGGGACAGCTAATGAAAAACTGTTTTTT
TRBV28	-	TRBJ1-2	-	CASSPGGDYGYTF	TGTGCCAGCAGTCCAGGAGGGGACTATGGCTACACCTTC
TRBV6-1	-	TRBJ1-6	-	CASSELPLGSSYNSPLHF	TGTGCCAGCAGTGAATTACCATTGGGGAGCTCCTATAATTCACCCCTCCACTTT
TRBV5-1	-	TRBJ2-7	TRBD2	CASSMAQAGISYEQYF	TGCGCCAGCAGCATGGCCCAAGCGGGGATCTCCTACGAGCAGTACTTC
TRBV3-1/TRBV3-2	-	TRBJ1-4	-	CASSLGSTNEKLFF	TGTGCCAGCAGCCTGGGCTCAACTAATGAAAAACTGTTTTTT
TRBV27	-	TRBJ1-1	TRBD1	CASRPYQGARAWSNTEAFF	TGTGCCAGCAGGCCTTACCAGGGGGCGAGAGCTTGGTCGAACACTGAAGCTTTCTTT
TRBV20-1	-	TRBJ1-5	-	CSASRGVPQHF	TGCAGTGCTAGCAGGGGTGTGCCCCAGCATTTT
TRBV6-5	-	TRBJ2-3	TRBD2	CASSSTSRGLDTQYF	TGTGCCAGCAGCTCGACTAGCCGGGGCCTAGATACGCAGTATTTT
TRBV10-3	-	TRBJ1-2	TRBD1	CAISEFQTGGIGYTF	TGTGCCATCAGTGAGTTTCAGACAGGGGGCATCGGCTACACCTTC
TRBV10-2	-	TRBJ2-2	-	CASSEIGQMNTGELFF	TGCGCCAGCAGTGAAATAGGACAGATGAACACCGGGGAGCTGTTTTTT
TRBV5-1	-	TRBJ1-5	-	CASSLMGGGKEPQHF	TGCGCCAGCAGCTTGATGGGGGGGGGAAAGGAGCCCCAGCATTTT
TRBV4-2	-	TRBJ2-3	TRBD2	CASSQDGGASDTQYF	TGTGCCAGCAGCCAAGACGGGGGGGCCTCTGATACGCAGTATTTT
TRBV6-5	few	TRBJ1-5	-	CASSYSMVRAGQPQHF	TGTGCCAGCAGTTACTCGATGGTCAGGGCTGGTCAGCCCCAGCATTTT
TRBV7-2	-	TRBJ2-3	TRBD2	CASSLVVSGGDTQYF	TGTGCCAGCAGCTTAGTGGTTAGCGGGGGCGATACGCAGTATTTT
TRBV10-3	-	TRBJ1-2	-	CAITLKGDYGYTF	TGTGCCATCACACTTAAAGGGGACTATGGCTACACCTTC
TRBV12-5	-	TRBJ1-2	-	CASGYSNYGYTF	TGTGCTAGTGGGTATTCTAACTATGGCTACACCTTC
TRBV12-5	once	TRBJ1-2	-	CASGFNRATNGYTF	TGTGCTAGTGGTTTCAACAGGGCAACTAATGGCTACACCTTC
TRBV6-2/TRBV6-3	-	TRBJ2-1	-	CASSPGLNNEQFF	TGTGCCAGCAGCCCGGGACTGAACAATGAGCAGTTCTTC
TRBV6-2/TRBV6-3	-	TRBJ2-1	-	CASSYSGSSYNEQFF	TGTGCCAGCAGTTACTCGGGGAGCTCCTACAATGAGCAGTTCTTC
TRBV3-1/TRBV3-2	-	TRBJ1-5	-	CASSPSPPLYSNQPQHF	TGTGCCAGCAGCCCAAGCCCCCCACTATATAGCAATCAGCCCCAGCATTTT
TRBV6-1	-	TRBJ1-2	-	CASSEAADNGYTF	TGTGCCAGCAGTGAAGCGGCCGACAACGGCTACACCTTC
TRBV2	-	TRBJ2-3	-	CASSEQGMGSDTQYF	TGTGCCAGCAGTGAGCAGGGGATGGGCTCAGATACGCAGTATTTT
TRBV27	-	TRBJ1-4	TRBD1	CASSPRVTWDSEKLFF	TGTGCCAGCAGTCCCCGGGTTACGTGGGACAGTGAAAAACTGTTTTTT